At least ten counts were recorded for the clone carrying this T cell receptor beta chain. Its antigen remains unknown. Germline V gene data show CDR1 as MNHEY and CDR2 as SVGAGI. V shed 4 bases and J shed 2 bases, with 5 bases lying between them. CDR3 length: 13 amino acids. The data stem from a study of T cells in Graves' hyperthyroidism and ophthalmopathy. About the research overall: Prior to any treatment, at the point of initial diagnosis, peripheral blood was collected. Study observations and caveats: Expanded thyroid clonotypes (above 0.001) were mostly also found in blood. In validation, the model predicted ophthalmopathy. These predictions came a median about 6.5 months before onset.

Patients showing uncontrolled infection, other autoimmune disease, pregnancy or lactation were ineligible. What was amplified from RNA transcripts were TCR beta CDR3 regions. The HTBI set primed first-round TCR CDR3 RT-PCR. TCRdb analysed the multiplex PCR reads with MiXCR anew, one entry per CDR3 protein. The sample lists under 250,000 distinct CDR3 sequences; 24% were seen once. The sample was blood. The chain uses TRBV6-5 and TRBJ2-2; D ambiguous. The TCR comes from a woman aged 40 to 49 with Graves' ophthalmopathy. CDR3 loop: CASSFVNTGELFF. CDR3 in DNA: TGTGCCAGCAGTTTTGTTAACACCGGGGAGCTGTTTTTT.